This paragraph covers one T cell receptor beta chain sequence. This specimen comes from a study of blood T cell repertoires in COVID-19. Per the original data handling: Nucleated cell number was recorded as an estimate derived from reference gene primer amplification. Assay used: immunoSEQ multiplex PCR; TCRdb lists only in-frame clones, some missing. V, J and clone size are taken as reported in that table, and D and trimming were inferred from the DNA itself. The sample contains about 480,000 clones, 70% to 90% of which appear only once. V gave up 1 base and J gave up 1 base, with 11 bases separating them. This CDR3 contains 16 residues. Germline-derived CDR1 and CDR2 are LGHNA and YSLEER.

This chain joins TRBV4-3 and TRBJ1-3, with D uncertain. The clonotype comes from a woman aged 40-49 years who had recovered from COVID-19. The material sequenced was PBMCs or T cells enriched from blood (not recorded which). Here the CDR3 reads CASSQVRQLSGNTIYF. Here the CDR3 DNA reads TGCGCCAGCAGCCAAGTTCGGCAACTATCTGGAAACACCATATATTTT.